The rows below give T cell receptor beta chains drawn from one sample of a study of technical replicates of blood from a few donors. Using immunoSEQ multiplex PCR, the repertoire was profiled, and TCRdb retains in-frame clones only, with some absent. The sample includes about 58,000 clones, 90% to 95% seen only once; the top ten take about 3.9%. Sequenced input: PBMCs. The receptors were gathered from a human donor in good health. Some clones in this sample may be carry-over from other donors' samples. Each CDR3 is given with its conserved first and last residue. D genes are given only for firm matches. Rows may omit the clone size; those that give it use once, few, many or a size class.

D | J | size | V | CDR3 | DNA
TRBD2 | TRBJ2-7 | NA | TRBV6-5 | CASSYPGLAGEQYF | TGTGCCAGCAGTTACCCGGGACTAGCGGGCGAGCAGTACTTC
TRBD1 | TRBJ1-5 | NA | TRBV6-6 | CASSQLTGASNQPQHF | TGTGCCAGCAGTCAGTTGACAGGGGCAAGCAATCAGCCCCAGCATTTT
NA | TRBJ2-7 | NA | TRBV2 | CASSEGGDGGPYEQYF | TGTGCCAGCAGTGAAGGGGGGGACGGAGGACCCTACGAGCAGTACTTC
NA | TRBJ2-3 | NA | TRBV6-6 | CASSTGLYTDTQYF | TGTGCCAGCAGTACGGGACTCTACACAGATACGCAGTATTTT
NA | TRBJ2-1 | NA | TRBV5-4 | CASSLDWSSYNEQFF | TGTGCCAGCAGCTTGGACTGGAGCTCCTACAATGAGCAGTTCTTC
NA | TRBJ2-6 | NA | TRBV4-3 | CASSLRTAYSGANVLTF | TGCGCCAGCAGCCTGAGGACAGCCTACTCTGGGGCCAACGTCCTGACTTTC
NA | TRBJ2-2 | NA | TRBV7-9 | CASSWGGTAGSGELFF | TGTGCCAGCAGCTGGGGCGGGACGGCGGGGTCCGGGGAGCTGTTTTTT
NA | TRBJ2-1 | NA | TRBV4-2 | CASSQGGSSGGYNEQFF | TGTGCCAGCAGCCAAGGTGGGTCGAGCGGAGGTTACAATGAGCAGTTCTTC
TRBD1 | TRBJ2-2 | NA | TRBV2 | CASKVTGVTGELFF | TGTGCCAGCAAAGTGACAGGGGTCACCGGGGAGCTGTTTTTT
NA | TRBJ2-1 | once | TRBV6-5 | CASTSVYNEQFF | TGTGCCAGCACCTCGGTTTACAATGAGCAGTTCTTC
TRBD1 | TRBJ1-3 | NA | TRBV4-3 | CASSQEGGSFSGNTIYF | TGCGCCAGCAGCCAAGAAGGGGGCAGCTTCTCTGGAAACACCATATATTTT
TRBD1 | TRBJ1-2 | NA | TRBV14 | CASSQLGQDNYGYTF | TGTGCCAGCAGCCAACTCGGACAGGACAACTATGGCTACACCTTC
NA | TRBJ2-6 | NA | TRBV5-6 | CASSLVGGPSGANVLTF | TGTGCCAGCAGCTTGGTAGGAGGCCCCTCTGGGGCCAACGTCCTGACTTTC
NA | TRBJ2-4 | few | TRBV4-1 | CASSQPGREAKNIQYF | TGCGCCAGCAGCCAGCCCGGACGGGAAGCCAAAAACATTCAGTACTTC
NA | TRBJ2-7 | NA | TRBV2 | CASRGPRTRSLGGYEQYF | TGTGCCAGCAGGGGTCCAAGGACACGCTCCCTGGGGGGTTACGAGCAGTACTTC
TRBD2 | TRBJ2-7 | NA | TRBV15 | CATSRGGLAGGYEQYF | TGTGCCACCAGCAGAGGCGGACTAGCGGGAGGATACGAGCAGTACTTC
TRBD2 | TRBJ2-1 | NA | TRBV30 | CAWTLGAGVWNEQFF | TGTGCCTGGACCCTGGGAGCGGGAGTCTGGAATGAGCAGTTCTTC
TRBD1 | TRBJ2-7 | NA | TRBV7-2 | CASSPTRTGGVGEQYF | TGTGCCAGCAGCCCCACCAGGACAGGGGGCGTGGGCGAGCAGTACTTC
TRBD2 | TRBJ2-7 | NA | TRBV5-4 | CASSGTSVGRNEQYF | TGTGCCAGCAGCGGTACTAGCGTCGGCCGGAACGAGCAGTACTTC
TRBD1 | TRBJ2-5 | NA | TRBV6-1 | CASSGQGGQETQYF | TGTGCCAGCAGTGGACAGGGGGGCCAAGAGACCCAGTACTTC
NA | TRBJ1-2 | NA | TRBV6-5 | CASSYRGGSGYGYTF | TGTGCCAGCAGTTACCGGGGGGGCTCAGGGTATGGCTACACCTTC
TRBD2 | TRBJ2-1 | NA | TRBV4-2 | CASSQRENEQFF | TGTGCCAGCAGCCAGCGGGAGAATGAGCAGTTCTTC
NA | TRBJ1-1 | once | TRBV7-9 | CARGGGNTEAFF | TGTGCCAGAGGGGGGGGGAACACTGAAGCTTTCTTT
TRBD1 | TRBJ2-1 | NA | TRBV7-8 | CASSLPRDSTYNEQFF | TGTGCCAGCAGCTTACCCCGGGACAGTACCTACAATGAGCAGTTCTTC
TRBD1 | TRBJ1-2 | NA | TRBV7-8 | CASSFGDRKGNYGYTF | TGTGCCAGCAGCTTTGGGGACAGAAAAGGGAACTATGGCTACACCTTC
NA | TRBJ2-1 | NA | TRBV9 | CASSVRLESSYNEQFF | TGTGCCAGCAGCGTACGTCTAGAGAGCTCCTACAATGAGCAGTTCTTC
TRBD1 | TRBJ1-6 | NA | TRBV7-9 | CASSLDRGANSPLHF | TGTGCCAGCAGTTTGGACAGGGGTGCAAATTCACCCCTCCACTTT
NA | TRBJ1-5 | NA | TRBV6-5 | CASSSSGVGDQPQHF | TGTGCCAGCAGCTCCTCGGGTGTAGGGGATCAGCCCCAGCATTTT
NA | TRBJ2-1 | NA | TRBV19 | CASSIAYNEQFF | TGTGCCAGTAGTATCGCCTACAATGAGCAGTTCTTC
NA | TRBJ2-5 | NA | TRBV7-9 | CASSFARDQETQYF | TGTGCCAGCAGCTTTGCCAGGGACCAAGAGACCCAGTACTTC
TRBD2 | TRBJ2-5 | once | TRBV4-1 | CASSQAWKASGNQETQYF | TGCGCCAGCAGCCAAGCATGGAAGGCTAGCGGCAACCAAGAGACCCAGTACTTC
NA | TRBJ2-7 | NA | TRBV30 | CAWATDTSYEQYF | TGTGCCTGGGCTACGGACACCTCCTACGAGCAGTACTTC
NA | TRBJ1-6 | NA | TRBV18 | CASSRMRDSPLHF | TGTGCCAGCTCCCGCATGAGGGATTCACCCCTCCACTTT
NA | TRBJ1-2 | NA | TRBV5-1 | CASSLEGLRGHNYGYTF | TGCGCCAGCAGCTTGGAAGGCCTCAGGGGCCATAACTATGGCTACACCTTC
NA | TRBJ2-1 | NA | TRBV29-1 | CSVGIRGNEQFF | TGCAGCGTTGGAATTAGGGGCAATGAGCAGTTCTTC
NA | TRBJ2-7 | NA | TRBV6-5 | CASSLERAGNEQYF | TGTGCCAGCAGTCTAGAGCGGGCGGGTAACGAGCAGTACTTC
TRBD1 | TRBJ2-7 | NA | TRBV2 | CASRMTGISYEQYF | TGTGCCAGCAGAATGACAGGGATCTCCTACGAGCAGTACTTC
TRBD1 | TRBJ2-1 | NA | TRBV4-1 | CASSQDNRGSNEQFF | TGCGCCAGCAGCCAAGATAACAGGGGTAGCAATGAGCAGTTCTTC
TRBD1 | TRBJ2-5 | NA | TRBV6-5 | CASRDRVQETQYF | TGTGCCAGCAGAGACAGGGTCCAAGAGACCCAGTACTTC
NA | TRBJ2-2 | NA | TRBV7-8 | CASTEQVAGELFF | TGTGCCAGCACTGAACAGGTTGCCGGGGAGCTGTTTTTT
NA | TRBJ2-7 | once | TRBV6-5 | CASSSGPYEQYF | TGTGCCAGCAGTTCTGGGCCCTACGAGCAGTACTTC
TRBD1 | TRBJ2-3 | NA | TRBV11-3 | CASSSGTGDTDTQYF | TGTGCCAGCAGCTCGGGGACAGGAGACACAGATACGCAGTATTTT
TRBD2 | TRBJ2-5 | NA | TRBV7-8 | CASSLAGRGETQYF | TGTGCCAGCAGCTTAGCGGGGAGGGGTGAGACCCAGTACTTC
NA | TRBJ1-1 | NA | TRBV7-3 | CASGSGPSRTVNTEAFF | TGTGCCAGCGGCTCGGGGCCTAGTAGGACAGTTAACACTGAAGCTTTCTTT